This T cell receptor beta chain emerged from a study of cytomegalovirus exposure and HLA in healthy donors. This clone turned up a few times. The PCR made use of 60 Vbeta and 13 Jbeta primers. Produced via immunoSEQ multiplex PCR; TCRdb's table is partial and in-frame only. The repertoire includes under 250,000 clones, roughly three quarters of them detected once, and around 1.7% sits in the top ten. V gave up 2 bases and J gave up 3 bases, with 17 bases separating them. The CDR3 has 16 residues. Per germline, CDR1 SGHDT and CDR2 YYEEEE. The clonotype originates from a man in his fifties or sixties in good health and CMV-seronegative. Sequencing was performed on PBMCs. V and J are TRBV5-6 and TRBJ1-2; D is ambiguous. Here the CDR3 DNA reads TGTGCCAGCAGCTTCAGGACTTCCAGGCCGGACTATGGCTACACCTTC. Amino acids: CASSFRTSRPDYGYTF.